One and the same sample provided the 21 T cell receptor beta chains below, sequenced in a study of human T cells and chemical hapten exposure (dated by TCRdb to 2020 to 2022). Library preparation employed RACE. Instrument used: NextSeq 500. Starting from the raw public reads, TCRdb applied fastp trimming at Q25, assembled clones with MiXCR and retained in-frame beta chains. Records with the same CDR3 protein are collapsed into one entry carrying the most frequent genes and DNA. The sample table holds around 380,000 distinct CDR3 sequences, of which around 5% were seen once. In total, the top ten clones hold approximately 2.1% of the sample. Explained via the paper, the time point label denotes: patch test 1, 2 weeks after DPC sensitization. This sample's treatment or condition label indicates: therapeutic diphenylcyclopropenone sensitization with weekly scalp DPC. This specimen was whole blood, taken in connection with sensitization to the hapten diphenylcyclopropenone (DPC). These receptors were taken from a woman aged 45-65 years with alopecia areata. Some clones in this sample may be carry-over from other donors' samples.

The chain combines TRBV27 with TRBJ2-7; tentative D call: TRBD2 (7 bases). In germline, CDR1 is MNHEY, CDR2 SMNVEV (reference sequence). V shed 6 bases and J shed 5 bases, with 17 bases lying between them. The CDR3 totals 14 residues. The CDR3 is CASSSRGAGNEQYF. The CDR3 nucleotides read TGTGCCAGCAGCTCACGGGGGGCGGGAAACGAGCAGTACTTC.

At least ten counts were recorded for this clonotype. The chain carries TRBV27 and TRBJ1-1; D gene ambiguous. V shed 2 bases and J shed 4 bases, with 17 bases lying between them. CDR1 and CDR2 from the germline V gene are MNHEY and SMNVEV (reference sequence). CDR3 length: 16 residues. The CDR3 loop reads CASSLRVWGLITEAFF. In DNA form, the CDR3 reads TGTGCCAGCAGTTTAAGGGTTTGGGGTTTAATCACTGAAGCTTTCTTT.

The chain is built from TRBV12-5 and TRBJ1-2; maybe TRBD1 (5 bases). Looked up from germline, CDR1 is LGHNT and CDR2 is FRNRAP. V shed 1 base and J shed 1 base, with 13 bases lying between them. The CDR3 is 16 amino acids. DNA for the CDR3: TGTGCTAGTGGTTTGGCCCAGGGTCCGGGTAACTATGGCTACACCTTC. Protein: CASGLAQGPGNYGYTF.

V usage is TRBV6-6 and J usage is TRBJ1-2; D possibly corresponds to TRBD1 (5 bases). V lost 2 bases, J lost 6 bases, and 10 bases lay in between. The CDR3 sequence is 13 residues long. Germline V gives CDR1 MNHNY, CDR2 SVGAGI (reference sequence). Here the CDR3 DNA reads TGTGCCAGCAGTTACGGGCAGGGTGATGGCTACACCTTC. It encodes CASSYGQGDGYTF.

This clonotype occurred a few times. V and J are TRBV11-3 and TRBJ2-2; D call uncertain. Germline-derived CDR1 and CDR2 are SGHNT and YENEEA. This CDR3 comprises 15 residues. Trimming took 1 base from V and 7 from J, leaving 13 bases between them. The CDR3 sequence: CASSLGGYENGELFF. DNA of the CDR3: TGTGCCAGCAGCTTAGGAGGCTACGAGAACGGGGAGCTGTTTTTT.

In this sample, this clonotype turned up many times. CDR3 loop: CASSPGFAGGTGELFF. CDR3 DNA: TGTGCCAGCAGCCCTGGGTTCGCGGGAGGGACCGGGGAGCTGTTTTTT. The genes are TRBV7-2 and TRBJ2-2; 9 bases match TRBD2. The CDR3 consists of 16 residues. Looked up from germline, CDR1 is SGHTA and CDR2 is FQGNSA. V shed 5 bases and J 5 bases; nucleotides not matched to a gene: 9.

This clonotype was counted ten times or more. The chain recombines TRBV7-2 with TRBJ2-1; D is possibly TRBD1 (6 bases). Trimming cost V 5 bases and J 7 bases, with 12 bases left between them. The CDR3 is 13 residues long. The germline V gene has CDR1 SGHTA and CDR2 FQGNSA. The CDR3 sequence: CASSPIGGNEQFF. In DNA form, the CDR3 reads TGTGCCAGCAGCCCGATAGGGGGAAATGAGCAGTTCTTC.

This clonotype was detected only a few times. The chain recombines TRBV27 with TRBJ1-1; D unresolved. The CDR3 runs to 14 residues. The germline CDR1 and CDR2 sequences are MNHEY and SMNVEV (reference sequence). V lost 5 bases and J lost 2, with 12 bases in between. The CDR3 is CASSPSPGNTEAFF. The CDR3 nucleotides read TGTGCCAGCAGTCCATCGCCAGGTAACACTGAAGCTTTCTTT.

The V and J genes are TRBV4-3 and TRBJ1-2, with 8 bases lining up with TRBD1. This CDR3 has 15 amino acids. The V segment lost 1 base and the J segment 4 bases; nucleotides outside the gene matches: 5. Germline values: CDR1 LGHNA, CDR2 YSLEER. The CDR3 nucleotides read TGCGCCAGCAGCCAAGTCACGACAGGGGCCTATGGCTACACCTTC. Its translation: CASSQVTTGAYGYTF.

This clonotype showed up many times. The rearrangement uses TRBV7-2 and TRBJ1-2; no firm D call. This CDR3 is built from 13 residues. From germline, CDR1 is SGHTA and CDR2 FQGNSA. V lost 5 bases and J 4 bases, leaving 11 bases between the germline ends. The CDR3 sequence is CASSLDGSYGYTF. DNA of the CDR3: TGTGCCAGCAGCCTGGACGGAAGCTATGGCTACACCTTC.

The chain uses TRBV6-5 and TRBJ2-1; 11 nucleotides line up with TRBD2. V lost 4 bases, J lost 4 bases, and 3 bases stayed unmatched. The CDR3 has 15 amino acids. Looked up from germline, CDR1 is MNHEY and CDR2 is SVGAGI. The CDR3 sequence is CASSSIAGGYNEQFF. The CDR3 DNA follows: TGTGCCAGCAGTTCGATAGCGGGGGGGTACAATGAGCAGTTCTTC.

This clonotype was counted at least ten times. This sequence joins TRBV11-2 and TRBJ2-4; D remains ambiguous. V was clipped by 4 bases and J by 0 bases, with 10 bases between them. Germline loops: CDR1 SGHAT, CDR2 FQNNGV. The CDR3 runs 15 residues. CDR3 protein: CASSSQTLAKNIQYF. The CDR3 coding sequence is TGTGCCAGCAGCTCCCAGACCCTAGCCAAAAACATTCAGTACTTC. The full variable domain, in which reference TRBV11-2 and TRBJ2-4 provide the parts outside the CDR3, is EAGVAQSPRYKIIEKRQSVAFWCNPISGHATLYWYQQILGQGPKLLIQFQNNGVVDDSQLPKDRFSAERLKGVDSTLKIQPAKLEDSAVYLCASSSQTLAKNIQYFGAGTRLSVL.

The genes are TRBV20-1 and TRBJ2-2; D remains unclear. With 8 bases removed from V and 1 base from J, the gap between germline ends came to 11 bases. The CDR3 spans 13 residues. CDR1 is DFQATT, CDR2 SNEGSKA, per germline (reference sequence). The CDR3 DNA reads TGCAGTCCCCAGACTCGGAACACCGGGGAGCTGTTTTTT. Translation gives CSPQTRNTGELFF.

This clonotype has a count of ten or more. Written as DNA, the CDR3 is TGCAGCGTTGTGACGGTTAGCTCCTACAATGAGCAGTTCTTC. Its translation is CSVVTVSSYNEQFF. The chain links TRBV29-1 to TRBJ2-1, with D unclear. Germline CDR1 and CDR2: SQVTM and ANQGSEA. V shed 4 bases and J shed 0 bases, with 10 bases lying between them. This CDR3 has 14 residues.

This clonotype has just a few counts. This rearrangement joins TRBV6-1 to TRBJ2-1, with a weak D call TRBD2 (6 bases). Trimming cost V 2 bases and J 3 bases, with 14 bases left between them. The CDR3 spans 16 residues. CDR1 and CDR2 from the germline V gene are MNHNS and SASEGT. CDR3 coding DNA: TGTGCCAGCAGTGAATCGAATAGCGGCTACTACAATGAGCAGTTCTTC. Translated: CASSESNSGYYNEQFF.

V is TRBV20-1 and J is TRBJ1-5, with D unclear. The CDR3 spans 13 residues. CDR1 DFQATT and CDR2 SNEGSKA come from the germline V gene (reference sequence). V gave up 3 bases and J gave up 6 bases, with 12 bases separating them. The CDR3 DNA sequence: TGCAGTGCTAGTTCCGGGAATAGTCAGCCCCAGCATTTT. This translates into CSASSGNSQPQHF.

This clonotype was seen a handful of times. The gene calls are TRBV7-2 and TRBJ2-3; the D is unclear. The CDR3 contains 13 residues. Germline CDR1 reads SGHTA; CDR2 reads FQGNSA. The germline V and J ends were trimmed by 4 bases and 6 bases, with 11 bases remaining between them. The chain's CDR3 is CASSSPMGDTQYF. The CDR3, as DNA: TGTGCCAGCAGCTCCCCTATGGGGGATACGCAGTATTTT.

The chain links TRBV20-1 to TRBJ1-1; 11 nucleotides align to TRBD1. This CDR3 has 14 residues. After removal of 4 bases from V and 7 bases from J, the junction contained 8 bases not matched to a gene. CDR1 DFQATT and CDR2 SNEGSKA come from the germline V gene (reference sequence). Here the CDR3 reads CSAIGDRGENEAFF. The CDR3 region has the DNA TGCAGTGCTATTGGGGACAGGGGGGAAAATGAAGCTTTCTTT.

The J gene is TRBJ1-6, the V gene TRBV6-2 or TRBV6-3; the match to TRBD1 covers 7 bases. The CDR3 covers 14 residues. Trimming took 2 bases from V and 9 from J; bases not matched to a gene: 4. Germline V lookup: CDR1 MNHEY, CDR2 SVGEGT. The CDR3 nucleotides are TGTGCCAGCAGTTACGCTACAGGGGCTTCACCCCTCCACTTT. This sequence encodes CASSYATGASPLHF.

This clonotype was detected only a few times. This chain links TRBV29-1 with TRBJ1-2, with TRBD1 matching 9 bases. The CDR3 is made up of 15 amino acids. Trimming took 6 bases from V and 5 from J; bases not matched to a gene: 13. Germline V gives CDR1 SQVTM, CDR2 ANQGSEA. The chain's CDR3 is CSVAFLGQGGYGYTF. In DNA form, the CDR3 reads TGCAGCGTCGCTTTCCTGGGACAGGGCGGATATGGCTACACCTTC.

V and J are TRBV7-7 and TRBJ2-1; TRBD2 matches at 11 bases. With 1 base clipped from V and 12 bases from J, the junction kept 2 bases outside the gene matches. The length of the CDR3 is 13 residues. The germline CDR1 and CDR2 sequences are SSHAT and FNYEAQ (reference sequence). The CDR3 DNA reads TGTGCCAGCAGCTTAGATCTAGCGGGAGGGCAGTTCTTC. Protein: CASSLDLAGGQFF.